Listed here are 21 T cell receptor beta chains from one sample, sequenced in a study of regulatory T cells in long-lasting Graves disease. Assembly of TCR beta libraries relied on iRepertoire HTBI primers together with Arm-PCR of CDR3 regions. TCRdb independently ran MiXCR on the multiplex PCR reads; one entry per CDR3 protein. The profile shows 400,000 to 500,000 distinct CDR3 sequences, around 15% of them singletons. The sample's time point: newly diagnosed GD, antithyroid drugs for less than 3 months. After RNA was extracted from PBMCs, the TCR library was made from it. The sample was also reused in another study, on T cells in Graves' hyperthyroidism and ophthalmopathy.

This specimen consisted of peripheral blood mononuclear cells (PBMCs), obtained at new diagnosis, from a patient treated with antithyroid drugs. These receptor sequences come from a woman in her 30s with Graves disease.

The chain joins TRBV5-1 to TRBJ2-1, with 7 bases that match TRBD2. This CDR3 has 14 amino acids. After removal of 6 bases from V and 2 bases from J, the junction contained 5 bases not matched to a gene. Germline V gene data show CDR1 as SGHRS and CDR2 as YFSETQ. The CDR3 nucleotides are TGCGCCAGCACGGACGGGGGGACCTACAATGAGCAGTTCTTC. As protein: CASTDGGTYNEQFF.

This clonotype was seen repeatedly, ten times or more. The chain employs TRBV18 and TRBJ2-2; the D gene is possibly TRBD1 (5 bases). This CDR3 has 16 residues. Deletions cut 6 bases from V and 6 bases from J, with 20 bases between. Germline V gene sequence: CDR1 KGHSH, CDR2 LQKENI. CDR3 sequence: CASSLIARAVAGELFF. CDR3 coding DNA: TGTGCCAGCTCCCTCATTGCCAGGGCCGTGGCCGGGGAGCTGTTTTTT.

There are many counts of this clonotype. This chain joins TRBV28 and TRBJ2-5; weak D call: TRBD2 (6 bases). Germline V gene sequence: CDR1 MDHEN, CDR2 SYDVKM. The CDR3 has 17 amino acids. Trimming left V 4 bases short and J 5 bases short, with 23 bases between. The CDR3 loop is CASSSGIQVRGRETQYF. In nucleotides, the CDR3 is TGTGCCAGCAGTTCTGGAATCCAGGTGCGGGGCAGGGAGACCCAGTACTTC.

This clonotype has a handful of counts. CDR3 DNA sequence: TGTGCCAGCTCACTCGCCGACGTTCCGAGCTCCTATAATTCACCCCTCCACTTT. Its translation: CASSLADVPSSYNSPLHF. V and J are TRBV18 and TRBJ1-6; D gene unclear. V shed 4 bases and J shed 0 bases, with 16 bases lying between them. Germline loops: CDR1 KGHSH, CDR2 LQKENI. The CDR3 loop spans 18 amino acids.

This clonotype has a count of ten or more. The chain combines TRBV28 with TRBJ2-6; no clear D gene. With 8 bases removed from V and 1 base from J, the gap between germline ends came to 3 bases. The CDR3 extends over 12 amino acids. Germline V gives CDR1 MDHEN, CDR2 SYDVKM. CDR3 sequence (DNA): TGTGCCAGCGTATCTGGGGCCAACGTCCTGACTTTC. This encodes CASVSGANVLTF.

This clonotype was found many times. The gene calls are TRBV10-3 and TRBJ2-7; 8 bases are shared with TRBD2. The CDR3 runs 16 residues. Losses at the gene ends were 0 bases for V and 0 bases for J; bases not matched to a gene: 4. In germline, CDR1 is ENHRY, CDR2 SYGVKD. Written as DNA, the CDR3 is TGTGCCATCAGTGAGTCTGGGACTAGGAGCTCCTACGAGCAGTACTTC. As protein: CAISESGTRSSYEQYF.

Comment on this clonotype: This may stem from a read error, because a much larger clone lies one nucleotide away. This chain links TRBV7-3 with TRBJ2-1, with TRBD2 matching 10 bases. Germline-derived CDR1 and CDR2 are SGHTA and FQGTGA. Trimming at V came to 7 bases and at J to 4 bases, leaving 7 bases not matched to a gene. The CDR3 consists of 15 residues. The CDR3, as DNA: TGTGCCAGCAACCGTGGACTAGCGGAGTACAATGAGCAGTTCTTC. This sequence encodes CASNRGLAEYNEQFF.

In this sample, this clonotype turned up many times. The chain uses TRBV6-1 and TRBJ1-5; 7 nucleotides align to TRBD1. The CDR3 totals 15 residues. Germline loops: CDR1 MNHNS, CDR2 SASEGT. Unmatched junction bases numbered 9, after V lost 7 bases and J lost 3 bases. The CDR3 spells CASKTLGTVNQPQHF. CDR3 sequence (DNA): TGTGCCAGCAAAACCCTCGGGACAGTCAATCAGCCCCAGCATTTT.

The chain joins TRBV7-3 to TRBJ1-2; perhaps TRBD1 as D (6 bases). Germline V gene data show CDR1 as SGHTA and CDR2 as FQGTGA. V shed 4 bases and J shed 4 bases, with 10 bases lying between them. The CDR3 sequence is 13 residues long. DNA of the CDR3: TGTGCCAGCAGCTCAGGAGGGGGCTATGGCTACACCTTC. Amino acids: CASSSGGGYGYTF.

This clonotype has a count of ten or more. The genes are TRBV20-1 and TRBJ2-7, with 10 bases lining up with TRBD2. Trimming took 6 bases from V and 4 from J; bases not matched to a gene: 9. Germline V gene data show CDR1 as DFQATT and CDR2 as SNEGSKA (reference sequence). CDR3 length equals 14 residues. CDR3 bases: TGCAGTGCGAGCGGGGCTAGCGGGAGTTACGAGCAGTACTTC. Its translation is CSASGASGSYEQYF.

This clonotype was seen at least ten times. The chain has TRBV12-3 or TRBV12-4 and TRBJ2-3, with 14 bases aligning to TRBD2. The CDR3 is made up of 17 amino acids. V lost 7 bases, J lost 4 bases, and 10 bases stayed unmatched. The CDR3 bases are TGTGCCAGCAACGCGGGGACTAGCGGGAGTTTGCCAGATACGCAGTATTTT. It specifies CASNAGTSGSLPDTQYF.

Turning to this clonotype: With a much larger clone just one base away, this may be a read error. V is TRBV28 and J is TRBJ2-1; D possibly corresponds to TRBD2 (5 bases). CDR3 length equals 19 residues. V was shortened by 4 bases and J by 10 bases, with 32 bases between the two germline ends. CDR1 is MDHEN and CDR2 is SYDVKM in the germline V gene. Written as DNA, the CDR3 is TGTGCCAGCAGTTCGGAAGCAGGAGGACCGTATAGAAACTCCTACGAGCAGTTCTTC. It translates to CASSSEAGGPYRNSYEQFF.

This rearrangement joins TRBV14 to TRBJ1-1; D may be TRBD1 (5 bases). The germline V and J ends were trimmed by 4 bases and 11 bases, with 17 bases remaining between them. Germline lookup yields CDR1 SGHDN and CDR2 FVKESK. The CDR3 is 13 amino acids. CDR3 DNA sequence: TGTGCCAGCAGCCCTCGAGTGCTGGGGGACGCTTTCTTT. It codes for CASSPRVLGDAFF. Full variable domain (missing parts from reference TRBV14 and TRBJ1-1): EAGVTQFPSHSVIEKGQTVTLRCDPISGHDNLYWYRRVMGKEIKFLLHFVKESKQDESGMPNNRFLAERTGGTYSTLKVQPAELEDSGVYFCASSPRVLGDAFFGQGTRLTVV.

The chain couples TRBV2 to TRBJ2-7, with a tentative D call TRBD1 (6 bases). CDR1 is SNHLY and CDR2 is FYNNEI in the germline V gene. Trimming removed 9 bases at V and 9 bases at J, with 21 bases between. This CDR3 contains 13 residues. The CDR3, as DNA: TGTGCCAGTACAGGGTTTCGGCGTGGTGGGCAGTACTTC. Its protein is CASTGFRRGGQYF.

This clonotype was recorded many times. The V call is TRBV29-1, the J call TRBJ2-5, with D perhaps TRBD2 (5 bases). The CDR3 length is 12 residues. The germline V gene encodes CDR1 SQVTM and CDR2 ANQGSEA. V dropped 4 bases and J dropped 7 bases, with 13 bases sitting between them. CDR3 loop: CSVGSSGGTQYF. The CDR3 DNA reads TGCAGCGTTGGCTCGAGCGGTGGGACCCAGTACTTC.

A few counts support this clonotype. This CDR3 reads CASSYPRLAGPLYNEQFF. The CDR3 DNA follows: TGTGCCAGCAGTTACCCACGACTAGCGGGACCCTTATACAATGAGCAGTTCTTC. V usage is TRBV6-2 or TRBV6-3 and J usage is TRBJ2-1, with TRBD2 matching 11 bases. Germline lookup yields CDR1 MNHEY and CDR2 SVGEGT. This CDR3 contains 18 residues. The trim removed 2 bases at V and 4 bases at J, leaving 10 bases unmatched.

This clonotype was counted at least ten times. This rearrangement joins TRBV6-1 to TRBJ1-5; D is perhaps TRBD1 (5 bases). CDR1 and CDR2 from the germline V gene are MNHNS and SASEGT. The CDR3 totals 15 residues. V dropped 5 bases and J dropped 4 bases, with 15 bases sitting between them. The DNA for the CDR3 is TGTGCCAGCAGTCCCCGGGACGGTGGAAATCAGCCCCAGCATTTT. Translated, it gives CASSPRDGGNQPQHF.

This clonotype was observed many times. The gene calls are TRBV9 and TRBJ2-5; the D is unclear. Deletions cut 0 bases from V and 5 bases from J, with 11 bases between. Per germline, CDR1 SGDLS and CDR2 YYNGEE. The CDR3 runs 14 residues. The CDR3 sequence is CASSVGGVWETQYF. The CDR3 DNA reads TGTGCCAGCAGCGTAGGTGGAGTATGGGAGACCCAGTACTTC.

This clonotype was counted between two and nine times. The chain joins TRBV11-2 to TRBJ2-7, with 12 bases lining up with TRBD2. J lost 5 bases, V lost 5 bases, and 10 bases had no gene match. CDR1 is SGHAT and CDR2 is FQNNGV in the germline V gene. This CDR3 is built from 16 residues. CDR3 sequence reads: CASSRGLAGYNDEQYF. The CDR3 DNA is TGTGCCAGCAGCCGCGGACTAGCGGGATATAACGACGAGCAGTACTTC. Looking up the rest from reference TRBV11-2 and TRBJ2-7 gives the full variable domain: EAGVAQSPRYKIIEKRQSVAFWCNPISGHATLYWYQQILGQGPKLLIQFQNNGVVDDSQLPKDRFSAERLKGVDSTLKIQPAKLEDSAVYLCASSRGLAGYNDEQYFGPGTRLTVT.

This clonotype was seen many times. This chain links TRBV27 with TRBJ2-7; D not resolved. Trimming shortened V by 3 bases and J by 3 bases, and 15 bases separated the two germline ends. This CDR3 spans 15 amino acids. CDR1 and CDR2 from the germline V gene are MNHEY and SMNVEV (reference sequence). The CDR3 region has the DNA TGTGCCAGCAGTTTGGGGTTCGTAGGAGACTACGAGCAGTACTTC. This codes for CASSLGFVGDYEQYF.

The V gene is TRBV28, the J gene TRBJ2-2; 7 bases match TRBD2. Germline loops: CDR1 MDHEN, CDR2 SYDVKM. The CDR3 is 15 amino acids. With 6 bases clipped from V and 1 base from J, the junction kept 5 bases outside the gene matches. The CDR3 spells CASRSGGMNTGELFF. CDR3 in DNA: TGTGCCAGCAGGTCGGGAGGCATGAACACCGGGGAGCTGTTTTTT.